This T cell receptor (beta chain) was retrieved from a study of CD8 T cells in ankylosing spondylitis. TCRdb ran MiXCR on the 5' RACE reads and lists one entry per CDR3 protein. The table has about 250,000 distinct CDR3 sequences, roughly a third seen once; the top ten hold about 4.2%. Study-level points and caveats: It was reported that disease-linked clones were significantly enriched in matched ankylosing spondylitis synovial fluid.

J lost 4 bases, V lost 5 bases, and 7 bases had no gene match. The length of the CDR3 is 15 residues. From germline, CDR1 is LGHDT and CDR2 YNNKEL (reference sequence). With regard to this clonotype: The antigen remains undetermined.

The chain employs TRBV3-1 and TRBJ2-3; TRBD1 matches 9 bases. The sequenced sample was blood, either unsorted or a sorted T cell fraction (not recorded which). The clonotype comes from a male donor with ankylosing spondylitis or in good health (not recorded which). The CDR3 DNA is TGTGCCAGCAGCTCCCGGGACAGGGTTTCAGATACGCAGTATTTT. It specifies CASSSRDRVSDTQYF.